The 21 T cell receptor beta chains reported below all come from one sample, sequenced in a study of cytomegalovirus exposure and HLA in healthy donors. Use of 60 Vbeta and 13 Jbeta primers characterized the PCR. The assay was immunoSEQ multiplex PCR, and TCRdb's table has in-frame clones only and misses some. The table shows just under 95,000 clones, with over 65% occurring only once. The specimen sequenced was PBMCs. The receptors shown here come from a human donor in good health.

This chain joins TRBV18 and TRBJ1-5; 7 bases match TRBD1. Germline values: CDR1 KGHSH, CDR2 LQKENI. The trim removed 6 bases at V and 6 bases at J, leaving 8 bases unmatched. This CDR3 has 14 amino acids. For the CDR3, the DNA is TGTGCCAGCTCCCCGACAGGGTCTGGTCAGCCCCAGCATTTT. This gives the protein CASSPTGSGQPQHF.

The V call is TRBV5-1, the J call TRBJ2-2; 10 nucleotides agree with TRBD2. Germline CDR1 SGHRS, CDR2 YFSETQ. Losses at the gene ends were 1 base for V and 6 bases for J; bases not matched to a gene: 3. The CDR3 runs to 15 residues. The CDR3 region is CASSLSSGGPGELFF. In DNA, the CDR3 is TGCGCCAGCAGCTTGAGTAGCGGGGGGCCCGGGGAGCTGTTTTTT. Together with reference TRBV5-1 and TRBJ2-2, the CDR3 gives the full variable domain: KAGVTQTPRYLIKTRGQQVTLSCSPISGHRSVSWYQQTPGQGLQFLFEYFSETQRNKGNFPGRFSGRQFSNSRSEMNVSTLELGDSALYLCASSLSSGGPGELFFGEGSRLTVL.

This sequence joins TRBV7-9 and TRBJ2-1; 9 bases align to TRBD1. Trimming removed 11 bases from V and 9 bases from J; junction bases left unmatched: 11. Germline CDR1 SEHNR, CDR2 FQNEAQ (reference sequence). This CDR3 region has 13 residues. The CDR3 DNA reads TGTGCCGGAAGGACAGGGGTGAACGGTGAGCAGTTCTTC. Its protein is CAGRTGVNGEQFF.

This clone has only a few counts. J is TRBJ2-1 and V is TRBV25-1, with 11 nucleotides matching TRBD2. This CDR3 is built from 14 residues. V lost 6 bases, J lost 3 bases, and 1 base stayed unmatched. Germline CDR1 MGHDK, CDR2 SYGVNS. The CDR3 DNA reads as TGTGCCAGCAGGACTAGCGGGATCTACAATGAGCAGTTCTTC. It translates to CASRTSGIYNEQFF.

The V gene is TRBV7-3, the J gene TRBJ2-1; 8 bases are shared with TRBD2. Germline CDR1 is SGHTA and CDR2 is FQGTGA. This CDR3 is 15 amino acids long. The V segment lost 2 bases and the J segment 9 bases; nucleotides outside the gene matches: 9. The CDR3 sequence is CASSLDGGGLGEQFF. The CDR3 region has the DNA TGTGCCAGCAGCTTAGACGGGGGGGGTTTGGGTGAGCAGTTCTTC.

The CDR3 region has the DNA TGCGCCAGCAGAGGTAGGGGACTGAGCACTGAAGCTTTCTTT. Its protein product is CASRGRGLSTEAFF. The chain recombines TRBV5-1 with TRBJ1-1; a weak D match, TRBD1 (5 bases). There are 14 residues in the CDR3. Germline V gene sequence: CDR1 SGHRS, CDR2 YFSETQ. Trimming took 5 bases from V and 4 from J, leaving 15 bases between them.

This chain uses TRBV30 with TRBJ1-2; 8 bases line up with TRBD1. CDR3 size: 14 residues. Germline V gives CDR1 GTSNPN, CDR2 SVGIG (reference sequence). The V gene end was trimmed by 3 bases and the J gene end by 7 bases; junction bases not matched to a gene: 10. The CDR3 region is CAWSLQGEKSGYTF. In DNA, the CDR3 is TGTGCCTGGAGCTTACAGGGGGAGAAGAGTGGCTACACCTTC. The full variable domain, with the rest looked up from reference TRBV30 and TRBJ1-2, is SQTIHQWPATLVQPVGSPLSLECTVEGTSNPNLYWYRQAAGRGLQLLFYSVGIGQISSEVPQNLSASRPQDRQFILSSKKLLLSDSGFYLCAWSLQGEKSGYTFGSGTRLTVV.

V is TRBV7-2 and J is TRBJ2-1; TRBD2 agrees at 9 bases. Germline values: CDR1 SGHTA, CDR2 FQGNSA. The V and J ends lost 2 bases and 8 bases, in that order; junction bases with no gene match: 10. The CDR3 has 16 residues. The CDR3 nucleotides read TGTGCCAGCAGCTTATTTGGGCGGGGGGGCCTAGATGAGCAGTTCTTC. Its protein product is CASSLFGRGGLDEQFF.

V gene TRBV14 combines with J gene TRBJ1-2; D gene ambiguous. V lost 5 bases and J lost 2, with 15 bases in between. The CDR3 is 15 amino acids. Looked up from germline, CDR1 is SGHDN and CDR2 is FVKESK. CDR3 loop: CASSNPREPNYGYTF. In nucleotides, the CDR3 is TGTGCCAGCAGCAACCCGAGGGAGCCAAACTATGGCTACACCTTC.

The rearrangement links TRBV7-7 to TRBJ2-1; TRBD1 might be the D (5 bases). The CDR3 has 15 amino acids. Between the trimmed V and J ends, which lost 4 bases and 2 bases, there was a span of 12 bases. From germline, CDR1 is SSHAT and CDR2 FNYEAQ (reference sequence). The CDR3 protein is CASSSRVGAYNEQFF. CDR3 DNA sequence: TGTGCCAGCAGCTCTAGGGTAGGGGCCTACAATGAGCAGTTCTTC.

V gene TRBV11-2 combines with J gene TRBJ2-1; D is possibly TRBD1 (6 bases). Between the trimmed V and J ends, which lost 4 bases and 0 bases, there was a span of 19 bases. The CDR3 has 18 residues. Germline CDR1 and CDR2: SGHAT and FQNNGV. The CDR3 loop is CASSSYLGGRSSYNEQFF. The CDR3, as DNA: TGTGCCAGCAGCTCCTATCTAGGGGGTAGAAGCTCCTACAATGAGCAGTTCTTC.

This clone appeared a single time. The CDR3 coding sequence is TGTGCCAGCAGCTTGGTGGGAGTGAACACTGAAGCTTTCTTT. Translated: CASSLVGVNTEAFF. The chain is built from TRBV5-4 and TRBJ1-1; D not resolved. The germline CDR1 and CDR2 sequences are SGHNT and YYREEE (reference sequence). CDR3 size: 14 residues. Trimming cost V 0 bases and J 0 bases, with 6 bases left between them.

CDR3 nucleotides: TGTGCCAGCAGTAAGACTAGCGGGGGGGTAGATGAGCAGTTCTTC. Translated: CASSKTSGGVDEQFF. The V gene is TRBV2, the J gene TRBJ2-1; 14 nucleotides line up with TRBD2. Trimming at V came to 5 bases and at J to 8 bases, leaving 5 bases not matched to a gene. The germline V gene encodes CDR1 SNHLY and CDR2 FYNNEI. The CDR3 consists of 15 residues.

The V gene is TRBV12-5, the J gene TRBJ2-2, with 7 bases identical to TRBD1. J lost 7 bases, V lost 7 bases, and 6 bases had no gene match. The length of the CDR3 is 13 residues. Germline loops: CDR1 LGHNT, CDR2 FRNRAP. The CDR3: CASALQGNGELFF. CDR3 sequence (DNA): TGTGCTAGTGCCCTACAGGGGAACGGGGAGCTGTTTTTT.

J is TRBJ2-5 and V is TRBV5-1; D is perhaps TRBD2 (6 bases). The CDR3 length is 15 residues. Trimming took off 2 bases at V and 4 bases at J, with 15 bases between the two ends. CDR1 and CDR2 (germline): SGHRS, YFSETQ. The CDR3 loop is CASSFNPGLRETQYF. In nucleotides, the CDR3 is TGCGCCAGCAGCTTCAACCCGGGACTTCGAGAGACCCAGTACTTC.

Concerning this clone: Within the sample, other DNA sequences also encode this same CDR3. The chain joins TRBV27 to TRBJ2-1, with a tentative D call TRBD1 (6 bases). Germline assignment: CDR1 MNHEY and CDR2 SMNVEV (reference sequence). V dropped 6 bases and J dropped 0 bases, with 15 bases sitting between them. This CDR3 has 16 amino acids. In DNA, the CDR3 is TGTGCCAGCAGCCTCAGGGGTCCTAGCTCCTACAATGAGCAGTTCTTC. It translates to CASSLRGPSSYNEQFF.

This clone has a single count. The rearrangement joins TRBV12-5 to TRBJ2-1; possibly TRBD1 for D (6 bases). Germline assignment: CDR1 LGHNT and CDR2 FRNRAP. V was pared by 0 bases and J by 7 bases, with 10 bases between. This CDR3 contains 14 residues. In DNA form, the CDR3 reads TGTGCTAGTGGTTTGGTGAACAGGGTAAATGAGCAGTTCTTC. This translates into CASGLVNRVNEQFF.

A word on this clone: The junction and the germline gene differ at one end; a read error may be behind it. CDR3 nucleotides: TGTGCCAGCAGCCTAACACAGGGGGCTGGAAGCACCATATATTTT. Translating it yields CASSLTQGAGSTIYF. The V gene is TRBV7-9, the J gene TRBJ1-3; TRBD1 matches 9 bases. The CDR3 extends over 15 amino acids. CDR1 SEHNR and CDR2 FQNEAQ come from the germline V gene (reference sequence).

The V call is TRBV2, the J call TRBJ1-2; possible D gene TRBD1, 5 bases. Germline V gene data show CDR1 as SNHLY and CDR2 as FYNNEI. V shed 3 bases and J shed 3 bases, with 11 bases lying between them. The length of the CDR3 is 14 residues. The CDR3 region is CASSEWGADYGYTF. The CDR3 DNA reads TGTGCCAGCAGTGAGTGGGGCGCTGACTATGGCTACACCTTC.

The V call is TRBV6-5, the J call TRBJ2-3, with TRBD2 matching over 7 bases. The CDR3 extends over 14 amino acids. V was clipped by 3 bases and J by 2 bases; unmatched bases: 2. Germline CDR1 reads MNHEY; CDR2 reads SVGAGI. The DNA for the CDR3 is TGTGCCAGCAGTTATCTAGCGGCCACAGATACGCAGTATTTT. It is translated as CASSYLAATDTQYF.

V is TRBV7-2 and J is TRBJ2-7, with TRBD1 matching 8 bases. J gave up 5 bases and V 6 bases, and 6 bases lay outside the gene matches. This CDR3 comprises 13 residues. CDR1 and CDR2 from the germline V gene are SGHTA and FQGNSA. The CDR3 region is CASSRQGFNEQYF. Written as DNA, the CDR3 is TGTGCCAGCAGTAGACAGGGGTTCAACGAGCAGTACTTC. The whole variable domain, filled in from reference TRBV7-2 and TRBJ2-7, reads GAGVSQSPSNKVTEKGKDVELRCDPISGHTALYWYRQSLGQGLEFLIYFQGNSAPDKSGLPSDRFSAERTGGSVSTLTIQRTQQEDSAVYLCASSRQGFNEQYFGPGTRLTVT.